The rows below give T cell receptor beta chains drawn from one sample of a study of blood T cell repertoires in COVID-19. Clones were sequenced by immunoSEQ multiplex PCR, and TCRdb holds only the in-frame ones, with some missing. The sample consists of some 210,000 clones, around nine tenths of them appearing once. The specimen was peripheral blood. Receptors originate from a middle-aged woman with acute or convalescent COVID-19. Each CDR3 is given without its conserved first and last residue. Rows may omit the clone size; those that give it use once, few, many or a size class.

size: once; V: TRBV5-1; length: 14; CDR3: ASSFGHAGGKNIQY
size: few; V: TRBV6-5; length: 13; CDR3: ASSYRGQVGSPLH
size: .; V: TRBV7-6; length: 13; CDR3: ASSLALGGNSPLH
size: .; V: TRBV18; length: 12; CDR3: ASWEGISGNTIY
size: .; V: TRBV6-5; length: 13; CDR3: ASNTAVSLTDTQY
size: .; V: TRBV3-1/TRBV3-2; length: 13; CDR3: ASSPSETTNEKLF
size: once; V: TRBV5-6; length: 13; CDR3: ASSLGQGMGETQY
size: .; V: TRBV25-1; length: 12; CDR3: ASSMDRGGDTQY
size: .; V: TRBV5-4; length: 13; CDR3: ASSPRVTRGDTQY
size: .; V: TRBV5-6; length: 13; CDR3: ASSALAGVVETQY
size: once; V: TRBV15; length: 14; CDR3: ATSRDQGVVTDTQY
size: .; V: TRBV11-2; length: 13; CDR3: ASSPRTGGPETQY
size: .; V: TRBV18; length: 15; CDR3: ASSPRETGLSGNTIY
size: .; V: TRBV19; length: 14; CDR3: ASSRGLGSGANVLT
size: .; V: TRBV9; length: 12; CDR3: ASSVKSYGAEAF
size: .; V: TRBV18; length: 14; CDR3: ASSPPAGIAKNIQY
size: .; V: TRBV11-2; length: 13; CDR3: ASSTYRGRTGELF
size: .; V: TRBV6-5; length: 12; CDR3: ASSPQEGTGGYT
size: .; V: TRBV24-1; length: 14; CDR3: ATSDPGQGGANEQF
size: .; V: TRBV29-1; length: 10; CDR3: SAGTGDNEAF
size: .; V: TRBV9; length: 13; CDR3: ASSPTVVGTGELF
size: .; V: TRBV7-3; length: 12; CDR3: ASGGTGGTDTQY
size: .; V: TRBV9; length: 18; CDR3: ASSVGSAKIFAGEGYGYT
size: .; V: TRBV11-2; length: 12; CDR3: ASSLEYRGNIQY
size: once; V: TRBV11-3; length: 9; CDR3: ASSLADTQY
size: .; V: TRBV5-1; length: 10; CDR3: ASSWDSGGYT
size: .; V: TRBV18; length: 13; CDR3: ASSPLAGGGETQY
size: .; V: TRBV7-9; length: 15; CDR3: ASSSPALGAGNTEAF
size: .; V: TRBV3-1/TRBV3-2; length: 13; CDR3: ASSDTGAPSGKLF
size: .; V: TRBV11-2; length: 16; CDR3: ASSRSRGTGRGDQPQH
size: .; V: TRBV6-5; length: 12; CDR3: ASSSNRGYNEQF
size: .; V: TRBV6-1; length: 10; CDR3: ASSEGLDGYT
size: .; V: TRBV9; length: 14; CDR3: ASSSRTSGVQETQY
size: .; V: TRBV5-1; length: 12; CDR3: ASSVDGLNEKLF
size: .; V: TRBV15; length: 13; CDR3: ATSKLQGGNQPQH
size: .; V: TRBV19; length: 13; CDR3: ATAGGESGNSPLH
size: .; V: TRBV12-5; length: 12; CDR3: ASGLTGGGTEAF
size: once; V: TRBV9; length: 12; CDR3: ASSVPGNTGELF
size: .; V: TRBV5-1; length: 16; CDR3: ASSGTVGTGDSIYGYT
size: .; V: TRBV5-1; length: 11; CDR3: ASSNQAVETQY
size: .; V: TRBV14; length: 12; CDR3: ASRWGGGPLKQF
size: once; V: TRBV27; length: 12; CDR3: ASSAGIGNQPQH
size: .; V: TRBV9; length: 12; CDR3: ASSVGGGGQPQH
size: .; V: TRBV3-1/TRBV3-2; length: 14; CDR3: ASSRLTSASTDTQY
size: .; V: TRBV2; length: 11; CDR3: ASSERGPQPQH
size: .; V: TRBV4-1; length: 13; CDR3: ASSGGGTGGNTIY
size: .; V: TRBV4-1; length: 14; CDR3: ARSRPEEGVSQPQH
size: .; V: TRBV18; length: 11; CDR3: ASSTELNSGYT
size: .; V: TRBV12-2; length: 15; CDR3: ASRLEAGTSGGNEQF
size: .; V: TRBV2; length: 13; CDR3: ASRLAGDLTDTQY
size: .; V: TRBV5-1; length: 14; CDR3: ASSLIGLAIMETQY
size: once; V: TRBV25-1; length: 13; CDR3: ASSEVHTYNSPLH
size: .; V: TRBV5-1; length: 13; CDR3: ASSLRLGEQETQY
size: once; V: TRBV29-1; length: 11; CDR3: SVGSQGAGEAF
size: .; V: TRBV2; length: 12; CDR3: ASEPGLATGELF
size: .; V: TRBV27; length: 13; CDR3: ASSLGAGGFYGYT
size: .; V: TRBV12-3/TRBV12-4; length: 11; CDR3: ASSTFGNTEAF